This T cell receptor (beta chain) originates from a study of T cell clonotyping in hematopoietic cell transplantation. Study-wide points: Broader posttransplant TCR repertoire diversity was predicted by graft donor and pretransplant recipient Inverse Simpson Index values. Pathologically expanded recipient clonotypes increased progressively from day 30 to day 180 as diversity fell.

Indicated time point: recipient sample about 28 days before transplant, after cytoreduction. Method: immunoSEQ multiplex PCR; TCRdb's copy keeps in-frame clones and lacks some. The repertoire holds about 19,000 clones, with around 77% as singletons. Regarding this clone: Its antigen is not known.

The CDR3 contains 15 residues. In germline, CDR1 is SGHVS, CDR2 FNYEAQ. Trimming removed 2 bases from V and 2 bases from J, with 13 bases in between. This clonotype was obtained from a man aged 55 to 70 with acute myeloid leukemia. Some clones in this sample may be carry-over from other donors' samples. This chain links TRBV7-6 with TRBJ2-7; tentative D call: TRBD2 (6 bases). The sample here was peripheral blood mononuclear cells, taken before stem cell transplant. The CDR3 DNA is TGTGCCAGCAGCTTATCCGGGACTGGGGCCTACGAGCAGTACTTC. Its translation: CASSLSGTGAYEQYF.